This TCR beta chain was documented in a study of T-cell reconstitution after alpha-beta-depleted transplantation in children (dated by TCRdb to the mid-2010s). Context from the whole study: Using TCR repertoire profiling, the study followed T-cell immune reconstitution in a quantitative way in children after TCRalphabeta/CD19-depleted allogeneic hematopoietic cell transplantation. Points the paper makes about the study in general: The apparently early recovery of alphabetaT-cell counts about two months after transplant reportedly depended on only several hundred rapidly expanded clones that came from non-depleted graft cells. The high TCRbeta diversity at day 60 in some patients was ascribed to recipient T cells and intrathymic progenitors that had survived conditioning. Over subsequent months, a decline in hyperexpanded clone frequencies was noted, and after one year, T-cell counts and TCRbeta diversity were mostly ascribed to newly produced T cells.

In the germline V gene (reference sequence), CDR1 corresponds to SEHNR and CDR2 to FQNEAQ. The CDR3 holds 15 amino acids from the cysteine to the phenylalanine. Only the CDR3 part of the read is kept: 45 bases, read in frame from the first base. Unmatched junction bases come to 8, with V trimmed by 5 bases and J by 4 bases. Library generation was performed with PCR. Data came from an Illumina HiSeq 2500. To normalize quantification of the TCRbeta repertoire, the TCR libraries were built with molecular barcoding that relied on unique molecular identifiers. The public reads were reprocessed in TCRdb via fastp at Q25 and MiXCR, keeping in-frame beta chains. Rows are unified per CDR3 protein, each entry keeping the most common DNA and genes. In this sample the table shows over 200,000 distinct CDR3 sequences, about 11% of which occur a single time. The ten largest clones add up to about 30% of the sample.

The treatment or condition label, read with the paper, signifies: allogeneic hematopoietic cell transplantation with graft depleted of TCRalphabeta T cells and CD19 B cells. TCRalphabeta/CD19-depleted allogeneic hematopoietic cell grafts were given to the transplant recipients, all of whom were children. Many counts were recorded for this clonotype. No cognate antigen has been identified for it. No quality values exist for individual bases; no much larger clone is one base distant. In this chain, TRBV7-9 is recombined with TRBJ1-3; 7 bases in the middle match TRBD1. The sample here was PBMCs, taken before TCRalphabeta/CD19-depleted stem cell transplant. This TCR was recovered from a child under two years old with acute myeloid leukemia, due to receive a stem cell transplant. DNA sequence: TGTGCCAGCAGCCCGCAGGGGACAGAAGGAAACACCATATATTTT. Its protein product is CASSPQGTEGNTIYF.